One TCR beta chain is described in this entry. In the source study's methods: Reference gene primer amplification gave estimated nucleated cell counts. Clones were read by immunoSEQ multiplex PCR, and TCRdb kept only the in-frame ones, dropping some. V and J calls and clone size come straight from that table; D and trimming were deduced from the DNA. The sample includes fewer than 250,000 clones, almost 85% seen only once; the top ten take less than 15%. The data were taken from a study of blood T cell repertoires in COVID-19. Study-level information: Collection of acute and convalescent COVID-19 samples took place in the United States, Italy and Spain. T cells, B-cell-depleted T cells, or PBMCs provided the cDNA or gDNA that served as material.

J was trimmed by 3 bases and V by 2 bases; bases with no gene match: 6. Germline V CDR1 and CDR2: SGDLS, YYNGEE. The CDR3 runs 15 residues. Sequencing was performed on peripheral blood. This sequence originates from a woman between 40 and 55 years old with acute or convalescent COVID-19. The chain has TRBV9 and TRBJ2-7; 9 bases map to TRBD1. The CDR3 sequence is CASSVGTGHLYEQYF. As DNA, the CDR3 is TGTGCCAGCAGCGTCGGGACAGGGCACCTCTACGAGCAGTACTTC.